Shown below are 21 T cell receptor beta chains from a single sample sequenced in a study of T cells in Graves' hyperthyroidism and ophthalmopathy. The CDR3 regions of TCR beta were amplified from RNA transcripts. RT-PCR in the first round (using the HTBI primer set) targeted the TCR CDR3. TCRdb recomputed calls from the multiplex PCR reads with MiXCR, one row per CDR3 protein. The sample yields more than 500,000 distinct CDR3 sequences, 40% to 50% seen once. Sequences were obtained from peripheral blood or thyroid tissue (not recorded which). These receptors were collected from an adult woman with Graves' disease, either hyperthyroidism or ophthalmopathy (not recorded which).

This clonotype was counted a few times. The chain joins TRBV29-1 to TRBJ2-7; D unresolved. The CDR3 length is 11 residues. Trimming pared 4 bases from V and 7 bases from J, leaving 11 bases between. Germline values: CDR1 SQVTM, CDR2 ANQGSEA. The CDR3 loop reads CSVGAGLEQYF. The CDR3 DNA follows: TGCAGCGTTGGGGCAGGCCTAGAGCAGTACTTC.

The sample holds a few counts of this clonotype. This chain connects TRBV15 to TRBJ1-5, with D unresolved. V lost 3 bases to trimming and J lost 5 bases, with 11 bases between them. The CDR3 covers 14 residues. Germline V gene data show CDR1 as LNHNV and CDR2 as YYDKDF (reference sequence). The CDR3: CATSSLFGDQPQHF. The CDR3, as DNA: TGTGCCACCAGCAGCTTGTTCGGGGATCAGCCCCAGCATTTT.

The CDR3 protein is CASSTGHEQYF. The CDR3 nucleotides read TGTGCCAGCAGTACGGGACACGAGCAGTACTTC. The rearrangement uses TRBV6-5 and TRBJ2-7; D is possibly TRBD1 or TRBD2 (5 bases each). CDR3 length: 11 residues. Germline CDR1 is MNHEY and CDR2 is SVGAGI. Between the trimmed V and J ends, which lost 5 bases and 5 bases, there was a span of 7 bases.

This clonotype was seen a handful of times. This chain connects TRBV6-1 to TRBJ1-3; D unclear. V was clipped by 4 bases and J by 0 bases, with 13 bases between them. Germline CDR1 reads MNHNS; CDR2 reads SASEGT. This CDR3 is 16 amino acids long. The DNA for the CDR3 is TGTGCCAGCAGTGTCCCGACCTTGAGCTCTGGAAACACCATATATTTT. This translates into CASSVPTLSSGNTIYF.

This clonotype was seen many times. The chain links TRBV9 to TRBJ2-7; 7 nucleotides match TRBD2. In germline, CDR1 is SGDLS, CDR2 YYNGEE. The CDR3 has 14 residues. With 4 bases clipped from V and 2 bases from J, the junction kept 6 bases outside the gene matches. CDR3 in amino acids: CASSPRLAAYEQYF. Here the CDR3 DNA reads TGTGCCAGCAGCCCTCGCCTAGCGGCCTACGAGCAGTACTTC.

As regards this clonotype: An end of the junction does not agree with germline; a read error may underlie this. The chain carries TRBV13 and TRBJ2-7; tentative D call: TRBD1 (6 bases). The germline V gene has CDR1 PRHDT and CDR2 FYEKMQ (reference sequence). The CDR3 runs to 15 residues. CDR3 sequence reads: CASSLGPTGSSEQYF. The CDR3 DNA is TGTGCCAGCAGCTTAGGACCGACAGGTTCCTCCGAGCAGTACTTC.

The V and J genes are TRBV13 and TRBJ1-2; D gene uncertain. Germline assignment: CDR1 PRHDT and CDR2 FYEKMQ (reference sequence). V lost 5 bases and J 1 base, leaving 14 bases between the germline ends. The CDR3 totals 15 residues. CDR3 loop: CASSARFRFNYGYTF. CDR3 nucleotide sequence: TGTGCCAGCAGCGCCCGCTTCAGGTTTAACTATGGCTACACCTTC.

This clonotype was counted many times. This chain links TRBV20-1 with TRBJ2-5; 7 bases line up with TRBD1. V lost 6 bases to trimming and J lost 5 bases; unmatched junction nucleotides: 12. Germline loops: CDR1 DFQATT, CDR2 SNEGSKA (reference sequence). The CDR3 sequence is 14 residues long. The DNA of the CDR3 is TGCAGTGCCCTCCAAAAAGGGGGCGGTGAGACCCAGTACTTC. Its translation is CSALQKGGGETQYF.

Note on this clonotype: This may be a read error: a much more frequent sequence differs by one nucleotide. V and J are TRBV6-2 or TRBV6-3 and TRBJ2-7; D gene unclear. Trimming cost V 2 bases and J 8 bases, with 7 bases left between them. This CDR3 is built from 11 residues. Germline CDR1 and CDR2: MNHEY and SVGEGT. DNA of the CDR3: TGTGCCAGCAGTTACGCGTCCCAGCAGTACTTC. As protein: CASSYASQQYF.

To note about this clonotype: A read error is possible here, since a much larger clone lies one base away. The chain recombines TRBV10-3 with TRBJ1-4; D remains unclear. This CDR3 has 14 residues. From germline, CDR1 is ENHRY and CDR2 SYGVKD. DNA of the CDR3: TGTGCCATCAGTCACCATTTTGGGAGTGAACAACTGTTTTTT. Residues: CAISHHFGSEQLFF.

This clonotype has a handful of counts. The chain recombines TRBV7-6 with TRBJ1-6, with D unclear. Germline loops: CDR1 SGHVS, CDR2 FNYEAQ. The CDR3 is made up of 16 amino acids. The V end was cut by 3 bases, the J end by 7 bases, with 16 bases between. The CDR3 spells CASSLKTGWANSPLHF. For the CDR3, the DNA is TGTGCCAGCAGCTTGAAGACGGGCTGGGCGAATTCACCCCTCCACTTT. Complete variable domain (other parts from reference TRBV7-6 and TRBJ1-6): GAGVSQSPRYKVTKRGQDVALRCDPISGHVSLYWYRQALGQGPEFLTYFNYEAQQDKSGLPNDRFSAERPEGSISTLTIQRTEQRDSAMYRCASSLKTGWANSPLHFGNGTRLTVT.

This chain links TRBV25-1 with TRBJ2-7, with 9 bases aligning to TRBD1. J was trimmed by 6 bases and V by 4 bases; bases with no gene match: 10. CDR1 is MGHDK, CDR2 SYGVNS, per germline. The CDR3 runs 15 residues. The DNA of the CDR3 is TGTGCCAGCAGTGGCTCCGGGACAGGGCAACGCGAGCAGTACTTC. This translates into CASSGSGTGQREQYF.

The rearrangement uses TRBV20-1 and TRBJ1-1; D may be TRBD1 (6 bases). There are 13 residues in the CDR3. V was shortened by 4 bases and J by 8 bases, with 17 bases between the two germline ends. The germline CDR1 and CDR2 sequences are DFQATT and SNEGSKA (reference sequence). This CDR3 reads CSANQGGRPEAFF. The CDR3 nucleotides are TGCAGTGCTAACCAAGGGGGTAGGCCGGAAGCTTTCTTT.

A word on this clonotype: Compared with germline, one end of the junction differs, possibly owing to a read error. The J gene is TRBJ2-6, the V gene TRBV7-2; D is unclear. The CDR3 has 9 residues. Germline V gives CDR1 SGHTA, CDR2 FQGNSA. CDR3: CASSRPGPF. The CDR3 DNA reads TGTGCCAGCAGTAGACCCGGACCTTTC. Variable domain in full (rest from reference TRBV7-2 and TRBJ2-6): GAGVSQSPSNKVTEKGKDVELRCDPISGHTALYWYRQSLGQGLEFLIYFQGNSAPDKSGLPSDRFSAERTGGSVSTLTIQRTQQEDSAVYLCASSRPGPFGAGSRLTVL.

In this sample, this clonotype turned up a few times. V is TRBV29-1 and J is TRBJ1-1; D is ambiguous. The V gene lost 7 bases and the J gene lost 12 bases, with 18 bases spanning the gap. In germline, CDR1 is SQVTM, CDR2 ANQGSEA. The CDR3 length is 11 residues. This CDR3 reads CSGGRGYRSFF. The CDR3, as DNA: TGCAGCGGAGGGCGTGGGTATCGGTCTTTCTTT. The full variable domain, in which reference TRBV29-1 and TRBJ1-1 provide the parts outside the CDR3, is SAVISQKPSRDICQRGTSLTIQCQVDSQVTMMFWYRQQPGQSLTLIATANQGSEATYESGFVIDKFPISRPNLTFSTLTVSNMSPEDSSIYLCSGGRGYRSFFGQGTRLTVV.

This clonotype appeared once. This could be a read error, since a much larger clone is one nucleotide away. The chain has TRBV6-1 and TRBJ2-7, with a possible D match to TRBD1 (5 bases). The CDR3 runs to 12 residues. Trimming pared 4 bases from V and 4 bases from J, leaving 8 bases between. CDR1 is MNHNS and CDR2 is SASEGT in the germline V gene. The chain's CDR3 is CASSGDRYEQYF. In DNA, the CDR3 is TGTGCCAGCAGTGGAGACAGATACGAGCAGTACTTC.

The chain couples TRBV2 to TRBJ1-5; D may be TRBD1 (6 bases). This CDR3 spans 13 amino acids. From germline, CDR1 is SNHLY and CDR2 FYNNEI. Trimming shortened V by 6 bases and J by 8 bases, and 14 bases separated the two germline ends. The DNA for the CDR3 is TGTGCCAGCAGAGCAGGGGAATTGGAGCCCCAGCATTTT. It specifies CASRAGELEPQHF.

The chain links TRBV19 to TRBJ1-1, with a weak D call TRBD1 (6 bases). The V gene's germline CDR1 is LNHDA and CDR2 SQIVND (reference sequence). With 9 bases removed from V and 1 base from J, the gap between germline ends came to 15 bases. The CDR3 has 14 residues. The CDR3 sequence is CASSKQGANTEAFF. The CDR3 nucleotides are TGTGCCAGCTCGAAACAGGGTGCGAACACTGAAGCTTTCTTT.

This clonotype was counted many times. This rearrangement joins TRBV5-5 to TRBJ1-5; a weak D match, TRBD1 (5 bases). V was cut by 4 bases and J by 3 bases, with 8 bases left in between. Germline lookup yields CDR1 SGHKS and CDR2 YYEKEE (reference sequence). CDR3 length: 13 residues. The DNA of the CDR3 is TGTGCCAGCAGCGCCGGGACCAATCAGCCCCAGCATTTT. Amino acid sequence: CASSAGTNQPQHF. Complete variable domain (other parts from reference TRBV5-5 and TRBJ1-5): DAGVTQSPTHLIKTRGQQVTLRCSPISGHKSVSWYQQVLGQGPQFIFQYYEKEERGRGNFPDRFSARQFPNYSSELNVNALLLGDSALYLCASSAGTNQPQHFGDGTRLSIL.

The chain uses TRBV29-1 and TRBJ2-7; 12 nucleotides line up with TRBD2. The V and J ends lost 8 bases and 5 bases, in that order; junction bases with no gene match: 7. The CDR3 contains 13 residues. Germline assignment: CDR1 SQVTM and CDR2 ANQGSEA. The CDR3 sequence is CSLGGLAGHEQYF. In nucleotides, the CDR3 is TGCAGCTTAGGCGGACTAGCGGGGCACGAGCAGTACTTC.

In DNA form, the CDR3 reads TGCAGTGCTAGAGATAATCAGGCCTGGCAGTTCTTC. It encodes CSARDNQAWQFF. The chain couples TRBV20-1 to TRBJ2-3, with no clear D. The J call may be faulty, since TRBJ2-1 better matches the DNA end. CDR1 DFQATT and CDR2 SNEGSKA come from the germline V gene (reference sequence). This CDR3 comprises 12 residues.